These T cell receptor beta chains were read from a single sample in a study of blood T cell repertoires in COVID-19. Clones were sequenced by immunoSEQ multiplex PCR, and TCRdb holds only the in-frame ones, with some missing. The sample lists hundreds of thousands of clones, around 90% occurring once. The sequenced sample consisted of peripheral blood. These receptors were obtained from a woman aged 45-65 years with COVID-19, enrolled during active disease. CDR3s include the opening cysteine and the closing phenylalanine or tryptophan. The order of the fields is CDR3 length, D gene, V gene, CDR3 protein. A D gene is named only where the DNA matches it firmly.

CDR3 length: 16; D gene: .; V gene: TRBV5-4; CDR3 protein: CASSLSISNSGNTIYF
CDR3 length: 13; D gene: TRBD1; V gene: TRBV11-2; CDR3 protein: CASTFTGGSEAFF
CDR3 length: 16; D gene: TRBD2; V gene: TRBV7-6; CDR3 protein: CASSLRGGSDTGELFF
CDR3 length: 14; D gene: TRBD1; V gene: TRBV5-1; CDR3 protein: CASSSAGGNYGYTF
CDR3 length: 14; D gene: TRBD1; V gene: TRBV19; CDR3 protein: CASSLRDSYEKLFF
CDR3 length: 16; D gene: .; V gene: TRBV28; CDR3 protein: CASRIKPRLSYNEQFF
CDR3 length: 15; D gene: .; V gene: TRBV3-1/TRBV3-2; CDR3 protein: CASSRREGFNSPLHF
CDR3 length: 16; D gene: TRBD2; V gene: TRBV5-1; CDR3 protein: CASSFLGGGAENTQYF
CDR3 length: 14; D gene: .; V gene: TRBV28; CDR3 protein: CASSLQQGTQPQHF
CDR3 length: 15; D gene: TRBD1; V gene: TRBV5-1; CDR3 protein: CASSLRGQGRDEQFF
CDR3 length: 12; D gene: .; V gene: TRBV2; CDR3 protein: CASREGGDTQYF
CDR3 length: 15; D gene: TRBD1; V gene: TRBV6-4; CDR3 protein: CASSARTGVVGELFF
CDR3 length: 16; D gene: .; V gene: TRBV5-1; CDR3 protein: CASSLWEKGSGNTIYF
CDR3 length: 16; D gene: TRBD1; V gene: TRBV9; CDR3 protein: CASSVGTGGLNTEAFF
CDR3 length: 13; D gene: .; V gene: TRBV27; CDR3 protein: CASSLIRDTEAFF
CDR3 length: 15; D gene: .; V gene: TRBV6-5; CDR3 protein: CASTPTGAYNSPLHF
CDR3 length: 13; D gene: .; V gene: TRBV2; CDR3 protein: CASRRGRTGELFF
CDR3 length: 16; D gene: TRBD1; V gene: TRBV4-1; CDR3 protein: CASSQPGQGSNQPQHF
CDR3 length: 14; D gene: .; V gene: TRBV19; CDR3 protein: CASKGGYSNQPQHF
CDR3 length: 16; D gene: TRBD1; V gene: TRBV24-1; CDR3 protein: CATSSRQGTSTDTQYF
CDR3 length: 14; D gene: TRBD1; V gene: TRBV7-2; CDR3 protein: CASSSDRVNQPQHF
CDR3 length: 14; D gene: .; V gene: TRBV30; CDR3 protein: CAFSPGSANTEAFF
CDR3 length: 13; D gene: .; V gene: TRBV5-1; CDR3 protein: CASSLSREDEQFF
CDR3 length: 14; D gene: .; V gene: TRBV2; CDR3 protein: CASSRQALSGGYTF
CDR3 length: 16; D gene: TRBD1; V gene: TRBV18; CDR3 protein: CASSPLGQGLDTEAFF
CDR3 length: 14; D gene: .; V gene: TRBV7-8; CDR3 protein: CASSPLSRGNTIYF
CDR3 length: 14; D gene: .; V gene: TRBV11-3; CDR3 protein: CASSLSGSPETQYF
CDR3 length: 15; D gene: TRBD1; V gene: TRBV5-1; CDR3 protein: CASSLGDRGFEKLFF